The 14 T cell receptor beta chains below all came from one sample that was sequenced in a study of blood T cells in healthy people across ages. Primers used in a second PCR of about 6 to 11 cycles were a sample-barcoded 5' primer and a J-beta primer mix. TCRdb re-analysed the 5' RACE reads in MiXCR, keeping a single row per CDR3 protein. The sample lists around 670,000 distinct CDR3 sequences, approximately 30% occurring once. What was sequenced was blood. Receptor source: a woman of 80 years or more in good health.

This clonotype has just a few counts. The J gene is TRBJ2-7, the V gene TRBV14, with 7 bases lining up with TRBD1. CDR1 is SGHDN and CDR2 is FVKESK in the germline V gene. The length of the CDR3 is 11 residues. V lost 10 bases and J lost 7; bases outside the gene matches: 7. The CDR3 DNA is TGTGCCACCACAGGGGAATGGGAGCAGTACTTC. Translating gives CATTGEWEQYF.

Notes on this clonotype: A single base separates this from a much larger clone, so it may be a read error. The chain has TRBV12-3 or TRBV12-4 and TRBJ2-6; possibly TRBD1 or TRBD2 for D (5 bases each). CDR3 size: 13 residues. The CDR3 sequence is CASEGAGANVRTF. Written as DNA, the CDR3 is TGTGCCAGCGAGGGAGCCGGGGCCAACGTCCGGACTTTC.

Concerning this clonotype itself: One junction end does not reproduce the germline sequence, and a read error may be involved. The chain uses TRBV30 and TRBJ1-1; D is perhaps TRBD1 (5 bases). In germline, CDR1 is GTSNPN, CDR2 SVGIG (reference sequence). CDR3 size: 13 residues. The CDR3 region is CTWVDSGYTEAFF. CDR3 nucleotides: TGTACCTGGGTAGACAGTGGTTACACTGAAGCTTTCTTT.

For this clonotype: This may come from a read error, since a much larger clone is one base off. The V gene is TRBV12-3 or TRBV12-4, the J gene TRBJ2-1, with a weak D call TRBD1 (7 bases). V was pared by 7 bases and J by 10 bases, with 17 bases between. CDR3 length equals 13 residues. CDR3 sequence reads: CASTPRGVWEQFF. The CDR3 nucleotides read TGTGCCAGCACCCCCAGGGGGGTTTGGGAGCAGTTCTTC.

Turning to this clonotype: One end of the junction varies from germline; a read error may be responsible. This rearrangement joins TRBV12-5 to TRBJ2-1; D may be TRBD2 (6 bases). In germline, CDR1 is LGHNT, CDR2 FRNRAP. This CDR3 contains 14 residues. CDR3 nucleotide sequence: TGTGCTGGTGGTTTGGTAGCGGCCTACAATGAGCAGTTCTTC. Protein: CAGGLVAAYNEQFF.

DNA of the CDR3: TGTGCCAGCAGCCGAAACTGGGGAGATAATTCACCCCTCCACTTT. Residues: CASSRNWGDNSPLHF. The chain links TRBV3-1 to TRBJ1-6; no definite D call. V dropped 4 bases and J dropped 5 bases, with 12 bases sitting between them. Germline lookup yields CDR1 LGHDT and CDR2 YNNKEL (reference sequence). The CDR3 covers 15 residues. Together with reference TRBV3-1 and TRBJ1-6, the CDR3 gives the full variable domain: DTAVSQTPKYLVTQMGNDKSIKCEQNLGHDTMYWYKQDSKKFLKIMFSYNNKELIINETVPNRFSPKSPDKAHLNLHINSLELGDSAVYFCASSRNWGDNSPLHFGNGTRLTVT.

The chain is built from TRBV12-3 or TRBV12-4 and TRBJ1-1, with 8 nucleotides matching TRBD1. With V trimmed by 5 bases and J by 0 bases, 14 bases remained unmatched. The CDR3 length is 18 residues. The CDR3 protein is CASSPGQGLSPMNTEAFF. CDR3 in DNA: TGTGCCAGCAGTCCCGGACAGGGCCTCTCGCCGATGAACACTGAAGCTTTCTTT.

This clonotype was detected only a few times. The chain carries TRBV5-1 and TRBJ2-5; 7 nucleotides align to TRBD1. Near its end, the DNA agrees better with TRBJ2-7, so the J call may be wrong. CDR3 length: 13 amino acids. CDR1 is SGHRS and CDR2 is YFSETQ in the germline V gene. CDR3 in amino acids: CASRKGGKGEQYF. The CDR3 DNA is TGCGCCAGCCGCAAAGGGGGCAAGGGCGAGCAGTACTTC.

With respect to this clonotype: This clone may be a read error of a much larger clone one base away. The chain employs TRBV6-1 and TRBJ1-1; D remains ambiguous. This CDR3 spans 13 amino acids. The germline gives CDR1 MNHNS, CDR2 SASEGT. Trimming stripped 11 bases from V and 3 bases from J, with 16 bases between. DNA for the CDR3: TGTGCCGGCCGAGACCCAGGAGACACTGAAGCTTTCTTT. The encoded protein is CAGRDPGDTEAFF.

The gene calls are TRBV12-3 or TRBV12-4 and TRBJ2-1; 8 bases align to TRBD2. The CDR3 is 13 amino acids. V shed 3 bases and J 5 bases; nucleotides not matched to a gene: 0. CDR3 in amino acids: CASSFGGDNEQFF. Here the CDR3 DNA reads TGTGCCAGCAGTTTCGGGGGGGACAATGAGCAGTTCTTC.

This clonotype was detected only once. A read error is possible here, since a much larger clone lies one base away. The gene calls are TRBV27 and TRBJ1-6, with no clear D. The CDR3 totals 14 residues. Germline V CDR1 and CDR2: MNHEY, SMNVEV (reference sequence). The CDR3 loop reads CASSLEGENSPRHF. The CDR3 nucleotides read TGTGCCAGCAGTTTAGAGGGAGAGAATTCACCCCGCCACTTT.

This clonotype was counted at least ten times. The gene calls are TRBV5-1 and TRBJ2-3, with 8 bases lining up with TRBD2. The CDR3 has 16 amino acids. Trimming removed 0 bases from V and 4 bases from J; junction bases left unmatched: 7. Germline loops: CDR1 SGHRS, CDR2 YFSETQ. CDR3 residues: CASSLEAGGGADTQYF. CDR3 nucleotide sequence: TGCGCCAGCAGCTTGGAGGCGGGGGGAGGCGCAGATACGCAGTATTTT.

This clonotype was seen more than once but under ten times. The V gene is TRBV6-1, the J gene TRBJ1-5; D call uncertain. Germline CDR1 and CDR2: MNHNS and SASEGT. V was clipped by 7 bases and J by 0 bases, with 10 bases between them. The CDR3 runs 14 residues. The CDR3 coding sequence is TGTGCCAGCAATGGATATTATAGCAATCAGCCCCAGCATTTT. Protein sequence: CASNGYYSNQPQHF.

This clonotype was seen many times. The chain employs TRBV5-1 and TRBJ2-5, with TRBD2 matching over 7 bases. CDR3 size: 14 residues. The ends lost 7 bases at V and 2 bases at J; junction bases unmatched: 8. Germline values: CDR1 SGHRS, CDR2 YFSETQ. The CDR3 DNA reads as TGCGCCAGCGCGGCGGGGGAGAGACAAGAGACCCAGTACTTC. Translating gives CASAAGERQETQYF.